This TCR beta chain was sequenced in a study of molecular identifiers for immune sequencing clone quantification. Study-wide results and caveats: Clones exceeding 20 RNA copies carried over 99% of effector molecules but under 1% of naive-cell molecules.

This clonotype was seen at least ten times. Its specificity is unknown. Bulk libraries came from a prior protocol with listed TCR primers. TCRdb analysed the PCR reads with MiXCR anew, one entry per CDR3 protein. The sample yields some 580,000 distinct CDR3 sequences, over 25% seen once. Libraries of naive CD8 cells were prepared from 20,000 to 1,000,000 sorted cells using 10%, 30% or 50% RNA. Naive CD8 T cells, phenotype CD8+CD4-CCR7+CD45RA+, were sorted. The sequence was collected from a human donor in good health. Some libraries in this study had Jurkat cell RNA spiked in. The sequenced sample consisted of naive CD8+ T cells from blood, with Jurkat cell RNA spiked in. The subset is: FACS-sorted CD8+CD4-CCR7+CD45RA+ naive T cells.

For the CDR3, the DNA is TGCGCCAGCAGCGAGGGACTAGCGGGGCAAGAGACCCAGTACTTC. It translates to CASSEGLAGQETQYF. This chain joins TRBV5-1 and TRBJ2-5; 13 bases agree with TRBD2. V dropped 4 bases and J dropped 2; count of bases not matched to a gene: 2. The CDR3 contains 15 residues. CDR1 is SGHRS, CDR2 YFSETQ, per germline.